This is a list of T cell receptor beta chains from one sample in a study of blood T cells in healthy people across ages. TCRdb re-called the 5' RACE reads with MiXCR, one entry per CDR3 protein. The data show some 700,000 distinct CDR3 sequences, with about 42% seen just once and 20% to 25% held by the top ten. Sequencing was performed on blood. All receptors come from a woman aged 55-70 years in good health. The CDR3 runs from the conserved cysteine through the conserved F or W. Each record gives: CDR3 DNA, CDR3 protein, clone size, V gene, D gene, J gene. D genes are given only for firm matches. Not every row has a clone size; where given, it reads once, few, many or a size class.

TGTGCCAGCAGTTACTCGAAACCGGGGGGGTATGAGCAGTTCTTC CASSYSKPGGYEQFF few TRBV6-2/TRBV6-3 TRBD2 TRBJ2-1
TGTGCCAGCAGCTCCAGGGACAGGTCTTTCATGGGCTACACCTTC CASSSRDRSFMGYTF - TRBV7-8 TRBD1 TRBJ1-2
TGTGCCAGCAGCTGGGGAGGCTCCTACAATGAGCAGTTCTTC CASSWGGSYNEQFF - TRBV12-3/TRBV12-4 - TRBJ2-1
TGCGCCAGCAGCCACAGACTGCTAGCCAAAAACATTCAGTACTTC CASSHRLLAKNIQYF - TRBV4-1 - TRBJ2-4
TGTGCCAGCAGTTTTCTGGGACAGGGGATGGGCAATCAGCCCCAGCATTTT CASSFLGQGMGNQPQHF - TRBV28 TRBD1 TRBJ1-5
TGTGCCAGCAGTCCCGCACATTCTTCCTACGAGCAGTACTTC CASSPAHSSYEQYF few TRBV5-6 - TRBJ2-7
TGTGCCAGCAGTTACGGGACAGGGATGAGGGAGCAGTACTTC CASSYGTGMREQYF - TRBV6-5 TRBD1 TRBJ2-7
TGTGCCAGCAAACTAGCGGGAGTAGGAGAGACCCAGTACTTC CASKLAGVGETQYF few TRBV6-2/TRBV6-3 TRBD2 TRBJ2-5
TGCAGCGTCGTGACCGGGACAGTGCAAGAGACCCAGTACTTC CSVVTGTVQETQYF few TRBV29-1 TRBD1 TRBJ2-5
TGCAGCGATGGGACTAGCGCTGAGACCCAGTACTTC CSDGTSAETQYF - TRBV29-1 TRBD2 TRBJ2-5
TGCAGTGCTAGATCGACAAGCCCCCCAAACAATGAGCAGTTCTTC CSARSTSPPNNEQFF many TRBV20-1 - TRBJ2-1
TGTGCCAGCAGCTTACAGCGGGAGTGGAACGAGCAGTACTTC CASSLQREWNEQYF - TRBV11-2 TRBD2 TRBJ2-7
TGCAGTGGCCCCGAGGGGTATGGTTCACCCCTCCACTTT CSGPEGYGSPLHF - TRBV20-1 - TRBJ1-6
TGTGCCAGCAGTTTTAACAGGGAGACCCAGTACTTC CASSFNRETQYF few TRBV28 - TRBJ2-5
TGTGCCACCCCCGGGGGAGATACGCAGTATTTT CATPGGDTQYF - TRBV2 - TRBJ2-3
TGCAGTGCTAGAGATTACAGGGGAGCGTCTGAAGCTTTCTTT CSARDYRGASEAFF - TRBV20-1 TRBD1 TRBJ1-1
TGTGCCAGCAGCAACTTCGGTTACGCGAACACCGGGGAGCTGTTTTTT CASSNFGYANTGELFF few TRBV6-2/TRBV6-3 - TRBJ2-2
TGCAGTGCTAGCTTGATAGCGGGGCCCTCCTACAATGAGCAGTTCTTC CSASLIAGPSYNEQFF once TRBV20-1 TRBD2 TRBJ2-1
TGTGCCAGCAGCCTGGGACTAGCGGGGGGAGGGCAGTTCTTC CASSLGLAGGGQFF - TRBV12-3/TRBV12-4 TRBD2 TRBJ2-1
TGTGCCAGCAGTCTCACGCTCTTGAATGGCTACACCTTC CASSLTLLNGYTF few TRBV28 - TRBJ1-2
TGTGCCAGCAGCGTAAAGGGACTAGCGGGGAGAAGCACAGATACGCAGTATTTT CASSVKGLAGRSTDTQYF - TRBV9 TRBD2 TRBJ2-3
TGCAGTGCCAACCCGCAGGGGGGCGGAAATCAGCCCCAGCATTTT CSANPQGGGNQPQHF - TRBV20-1 TRBD1 TRBJ1-5
TGTGCCAGCAGCGCGTGGTGGGAGGTCGATCGTGGGGCCAACGTCCTGACTTTC CASSAWWEVDRGANVLTF - TRBV7-2 - TRBJ2-6
TGTGCCAGCGCACAGGGGCAGGTGCAGACCCAGTACTTC CASAQGQVQTQYF few TRBV12-3/TRBV12-4 TRBD1 TRBJ2-5
TGTGCCAGCAGACTTACAGGGGGCGAGCAGTACTTC CASRLTGGEQYF - TRBV27 TRBD1 TRBJ2-7
TGCGCCAGCAGCCAAGATTCCCCAGGGGTCAGCGTACCGGAGGAAAAACTGTTTTTT CASSQDSPGVSVPEEKLFF - TRBV4-1 - TRBJ1-4
TGTGCCAGCTCACCTCGGGACCAAAACAATGAGCAGTTCTTC CASSPRDQNNEQFF - TRBV18 - TRBJ2-1
TGTGCCAGCACCTACGCCGGACAAGAGACCCAGTACTTC CASTYAGQETQYF - TRBV7-9 - TRBJ2-5
TGTGCCAGCAGGAAGACTTGGGAGAACGAGCAGTACTTC CASRKTWENEQYF few TRBV2 - TRBJ2-7
TGTGCCAGCAGTTTCAGCTGGCGAAGGGCATACGAGCAGTACTTC CASSFSWRRAYEQYF - TRBV6-5 - TRBJ2-7
TGTGCCAGCAGTCCCGACAGGGGCATAGACAATCAGCCCCAGCATTTT CASSPDRGIDNQPQHF - TRBV6-2/TRBV6-3 TRBD1 TRBJ1-5
TGCGCCAGCAGCTTTGGTCCGGGACTAGCGGGTACCAAGCATGATACGCAGTATTTT CASSFGPGLAGTKHDTQYF - TRBV5-1 TRBD2 TRBJ2-3
TGTGCCAGCAGTTTAGGGGACAGGCGGAAAAACACTGGAGCTTTCTTT CASSLGDRRKNTGAFF - TRBV12-3/TRBV12-4 TRBD1 TRBJ1-1
TGCAGTGCTAGAGATGGCCGCAGGAATGAGCAGTTCTTC CSARDGRRNEQFF many TRBV20-1 - TRBJ2-1
TGCAGTGCCGCTAGCGGCTCCAGGGGGGATACGCAGTATTTT CSAASGSRGDTQYF - TRBV20-1 - TRBJ2-3
TGTGCCAGCAGCTTTTCCAGGGGAATCCCCTACGAGCAGTACTTC CASSFSRGIPYEQYF few TRBV7-2 - TRBJ2-7
TGTGTCAGCAGCATCAACAGTTACACTGAAGCTTTCTTT CVSSINSYTEAFF - TRBV6-2/TRBV6-3 - TRBJ1-1
TGCAGTGCTAGAGATTCTAGACTTTTAAATGAGCAGTTCTTC CSARDSRLLNEQFF - TRBV20-1 - TRBJ2-1
TGCAGTGCTACCGGGACAGATTACAATGAGCAGTTCTTC CSATGTDYNEQFF - TRBV20-1 TRBD1 TRBJ2-1
TGTGCCAGCATACCAGACAGCTACAGCTCCTACGAGCAGTACTTC CASIPDSYSSYEQYF many TRBV27 - TRBJ2-7
TGTGCCTGCGGGCTTAACGAGCAGTACTTC CACGLNEQYF once TRBV30 - TRBJ2-7